This is a list of T cell receptor beta chains from one sample in a study of T-cell reconstitution after alpha-beta-depleted transplantation in children. TCRdb independently ran MiXCR on the PCR reads; one entry per CDR3 protein. The table records fewer than 1 million distinct CDR3 sequences, 15% to 20% of them present only once. The sequencing used PBMCs, mostly from graft donor cells, collected 360 days after TCRalphabeta/CD19-depleted stem cell transplant. These receptors were taken from a male patient between 5 and 17 years old who had a stem cell transplant for acute lymphoblastic leukemia, so the T cells may come from the graft donor. Each CDR3 is given with its conserved first and last residue. D genes are given only for firm matches. Clone size is stated in some rows and not others, as once, few, many or a class when expanded.

d_call clone_size j_call v_call cdr3_aa cdr3_nt
NA many TRBJ2-1 TRBV11-2 CASSLGGVPDYNEQFF TGTGCCAGCAGCTTAGGTGGGGTCCCGGACTACAATGAGCAGTTCTTC
NA NA TRBJ2-6 TRBV7-8 CASSPRVIRAGANVLTF TGTGCCAGCAGCCCCCGAGTGATCCGTGCTGGGGCCAACGTCCTGACTTTC
NA NA TRBJ2-2 TRBV30 CAWSGDSLNTGELFF TGTGCCTGGAGTGGCGACAGCTTGAACACCGGGGAGCTGTTTTTT
TRBD2 NA TRBJ2-3 TRBV7-9 CASSPPTSGTDTQYF TGTGCCAGCAGCCCCCCGACTAGCGGCACAGATACGCAGTATTTT
TRBD1 few TRBJ1-5 TRBV7-8 CASSFWQGVQPQHF TGTGCCAGCAGCTTTTGGCAGGGGGTTCAGCCCCAGCATTTT
NA many TRBJ1-4 TRBV27 CASRGVNLNEKLFF TGTGCCAGCAGGGGAGTAAACCTTAATGAAAAACTGTTTTTT
NA NA TRBJ2-7 TRBV29-1 CSVEKGPYEQYF TGCAGCGTTGAGAAGGGGCCCTACGAGCAGTACTTC
NA NA TRBJ2-7 TRBV20-1 CSARDVSESLYEQYF TGCAGTGCTAGAGATGTTTCAGAGAGCCTCTACGAGCAGTACTTC
NA few TRBJ1-5 TRBV20-1 CSGAYSNQPQHF TGCAGTGGAGCGTATAGCAATCAGCCCCAGCATTTT
NA NA TRBJ1-5 TRBV10-3 CAISLQGDQPQHF TGTGCCATCAGCTTACAGGGCGACCAGCCCCAGCATTTT
NA many TRBJ1-1 TRBV12-3/TRBV12-4 CASSFWGPRNTEAFF TGTGCCAGCAGTTTCTGGGGACCCCGAAACACTGAAGCTTTCTTT
NA NA TRBJ2-7 TRBV7-9 CASSLGGDYYEQYF TGTGCCAGCAGCTTAGGGGGGGATTACTACGAGCAGTACTTC
TRBD2 NA TRBJ2-3 TRBV11-2 CASSLGTSGRWRGADTQYF TGTGCCAGCAGCTTGGGGACTAGCGGGAGATGGCGTGGGGCAGATACGCAGTATTTT
NA many TRBJ1-1 TRBV5-5 CASITFYDRNTEAFF TGTGCCAGCATAACCTTCTATGATCGGAACACTGAAGCTTTCTTT
TRBD1 NA TRBJ1-5 TRBV20-1 CSARSATGKNQPQHF TGCAGTGCTAGGTCCGCGACAGGGAAGAATCAGCCCCAGCATTTT
NA many TRBJ1-1 TRBV12-3/TRBV12-4 CASSYGPIGAFF TGTGCCAGCAGTTATGGGCCCATTGGAGCTTTCTTT
NA NA TRBJ2-1 TRBV13 CASSSKSGFYQETQFF TGTGCCAGCAGCTCCAAATCCGGGTTTTACCAAGAGACCCAGTTCTTC
NA few TRBJ2-5 TRBV27 CASSILDRQETQYF NA
TRBD1 few TRBJ2-2 TRBV29-1 CSVRDRGPNTGELFF TGCAGCGTTCGGGACAGGGGGCCGAACACCGGGGAGCTGTTTTTT
TRBD2 few TRBJ2-5 TRBV13 CASSSEREQETQYF TGTGCCAGCAGCTCAGAGCGGGAGCAAGAGACCCAGTACTTC
TRBD1 few TRBJ1-5 TRBV2 CASSEQGQAYNQPQHF TGTGCCAGCAGTGAACAAGGACAGGCATACAATCAGCCCCAGCATTTT
NA NA TRBJ2-1 TRBV11-1 CASSLAPTGRGGLDYNEQFF TGTGCCAGCAGCTTAGCGCCAACAGGGCGGGGCGGGCTGGATTACAATGAGCAGTTCTTC
NA NA TRBJ2-1 TRBV7-2 CVSSELAWSSYNEQFF TGTGTCAGCAGCGAACTAGCCTGGAGCTCCTACAATGAGCAGTTCTTC